This T cell receptor beta chain was observed in a study of CD8 T cells in Susac syndrome. As concerns this clonotype: Antigen specificity is unknown.

Germline V CDR1 and CDR2: DFQATT, SNEGSKA (reference sequence). This CDR3 has 14 residues. The V end was cut by 1 base, the J end by 4 bases, with 11 bases between. The study, taken as a whole, reports: CD8+ clonal expansion in Susac was maximal in TEMRA cells and in active patients.

TCR beta was sequenced from blood CD8+ and CD4+ T cells. Reverse transcription of roughly 0.5 to 1 ug RNA was performed with random hexamers. From the immunoSEQ multiplex PCR reads, TCRdb called clonotypes with MiXCR, one entry per CDR3 protein. Here the sample spans around 150,000 distinct CDR3 sequences, approximately 95% being singletons. The TCR sequence derives from a human donor with Susac syndrome. The chain carries TRBV20-1 and TRBJ2-1; tentative D call: TRBD1 (5 bases). Sequencing input: CD8+ T cells from PBMCs. CDR3 DNA: TGCAGTGCTAGAGTACAGACAGTTTACAATGAGCAGTTCTTC. Translating gives CSARVQTVYNEQFF.